The next 26 T cell receptor beta chains were all read from a single sample in a study of blood T cell repertoires in COVID-19. Produced via immunoSEQ multiplex PCR; TCRdb's table is partial and in-frame only. This table has about 240,000 clones, 80% to 90% appearing once. The sequenced sample consisted of peripheral blood. These receptors were obtained from a middle-aged man with acute or convalescent COVID-19.

The chain links TRBV27 to TRBJ1-6, with no clear D. The CDR3 is 14 residues long. V lost 5 bases and J lost 6, with 11 bases in between. Germline assignment: CDR1 MNHEY and CDR2 SMNVEV (reference sequence). The CDR3 loop reads CASSIDGFNSPLHF. In nucleotides, the CDR3 is TGTGCCAGCAGTATAGACGGGTTTAATTCACCCCTCCACTTT.

The gene calls are TRBV6-5 and TRBJ2-4; D possibly corresponds to TRBD2 (6 bases). This CDR3 is 14 amino acids long. V gave up 0 bases and J gave up 7 bases, with 10 bases separating them. In germline, CDR1 is MNHEY, CDR2 SVGAGI. The CDR3 loop reads CASSYSGLDNIQYF. In DNA form, the CDR3 reads TGTGCCAGCAGTTACTCGGGACTCGATAACATTCAGTACTTC.

The chain couples TRBV6-5 to TRBJ1-3, with D tentatively TRBD1 (5 bases). CDR1 is MNHEY, CDR2 SVGAGI, per germline. The CDR3 is 16 amino acids. Trimming shortened V by 0 bases and J by 3 bases, and 12 bases separated the two germline ends. In DNA form, the CDR3 reads TGTGCCAGCAGTTACTCCGTCCAGGGTTTTGGAAACACCATATATTTT. Protein sequence: CASSYSVQGFGNTIYF.

The chain couples TRBV11-2 to TRBJ2-7; 9 nucleotides line up with TRBD1. V shed 5 bases and J 4 bases; nucleotides not matched to a gene: 6. CDR3 length equals 14 residues. CDR1 and CDR2 (germline): SGHAT, FQNNGV. CDR3: CASSPGTGSYEQYF. CDR3 sequence (DNA): TGTGCCAGCAGCCCCGGGACAGGGAGTTACGAGCAGTACTTC. The full variable domain, in which reference TRBV11-2 and TRBJ2-7 provide the parts outside the CDR3, is EAGVAQSPRYKIIEKRQSVAFWCNPISGHATLYWYQQILGQGPKLLIQFQNNGVVDDSQLPKDRFSAERLKGVDSTLKIQPAKLEDSAVYLCASSPGTGSYEQYFGPGTRLTVT.

This chain uses TRBV18 with TRBJ2-5; TRBD1 aligns across 8 bases. Germline trimming cut 1 base from V and 4 bases from J; bases unmatched to any gene: 8. The CDR3 sequence is 16 residues long. Germline V CDR1 and CDR2: KGHSH, LQKENI. Written as DNA, the CDR3 is TGTGCCAGCTCACCACGGCCCAGGGGGCTCGGAGAGACCCAGTACTTC. Its translation: CASSPRPRGLGETQYF.

V and J are TRBV7-3 and TRBJ2-7, with TRBD2 as a possible D gene (6 bases). Germline assignment: CDR1 SGHTA and CDR2 FQGTGA. The CDR3 loop spans 12 amino acids. V was trimmed by 2 bases and J by 6 bases, leaving 8 bases between them. The CDR3 spells CASSLGSGEQYF. CDR3 nucleotides: TGTGCCAGCAGCTTAGGTAGCGGCGAGCAGTACTTC.

This clone was seen once. The chain is built from TRBV18 and TRBJ1-3, with TRBD1 matching over 7 bases. From germline, CDR1 is KGHSH and CDR2 LQKENI. With V trimmed by 3 bases and J by 0 bases, 2 bases remained unmatched. The CDR3 extends over 15 amino acids. The CDR3 DNA is TGTGCCAGCTCACCTCGACAGGGCTCTGGAAACACCATATATTTT. Its protein is CASSPRQGSGNTIYF.

This clone was seen more than once but under ten times. This chain links TRBV6-5 with TRBJ1-2; 7 bases agree with TRBD1. V gave up 5 bases and J gave up 3 bases; unmatched junction bases: 3. This CDR3 region has 13 residues. Germline V gene data show CDR1 as MNHEY and CDR2 as SVGAGI. CDR3 sequence: CASSPGTDYGYTF. The CDR3 bases are TGTGCCAGCAGTCCTGGGACAGACTATGGCTACACCTTC.

The J gene is TRBJ2-2, the V gene TRBV6-5, with TRBD1 matching over 11 bases. The junction had 3 bases not matched to a gene; V was cut back by 5 bases and J by 7 bases. The CDR3 sequence is 14 residues long. Germline-derived CDR1 and CDR2 are MNHEY and SVGAGI. CDR3 sequence: CASSRTGGFGELFF. The CDR3 coding sequence is TGTGCCAGCAGTCGGACAGGGGGCTTCGGGGAGCTGTTTTTT.

The rearrangement links TRBV5-4 to TRBJ1-1; D is ambiguous. The CDR3 is 13 residues long. Between the trimmed V and J ends, which lost 4 bases and 0 bases, there was a span of 7 bases. The V gene's germline CDR1 is SGHNT and CDR2 YYREEE (reference sequence). The CDR3 nucleotides read TGTGCCAGCAGCATTCAGATGAACACTGAAGCTTTCTTT. It codes for CASSIQMNTEAFF.

The chain recombines TRBV12-3 or TRBV12-4 with TRBJ1-2; 10 bases agree with TRBD1. The CDR3 length is 13 residues. V lost 6 bases to trimming and J lost 5 bases; unmatched junction nucleotides: 3. The CDR3 loop is CASSSGQGYGYTF. The CDR3 bases are TGTGCCAGCAGCTCGGGACAGGGGTATGGCTACACCTTC.

A single count supports this clone. The chain has TRBV5-1 and TRBJ2-4, with 10 bases matching TRBD1. The CDR3 extends over 15 amino acids. The germline V gene has CDR1 SGHRS and CDR2 YFSETQ. Losses at the gene ends were 5 bases for V and 5 bases for J; bases not matched to a gene: 7. The CDR3 DNA reads TGCGCCAGCAGGGGACAGGGGCGAGTCGAAAACATTCAGTACTTC. It codes for CASRGQGRVENIQYF.

The V call is TRBV3-1 (or the pseudogene TRBV3-2), the J call TRBJ1-6; no clear D gene. V dropped 1 base and J dropped 11 bases, with 6 bases sitting between them. Germline V gene sequence: CDR1 LGHDT, CDR2 YNNKEL (reference sequence). The CDR3 is 12 residues long. This CDR3 reads CASSQARPPLHF. In nucleotides, the CDR3 is TGTGCCAGCAGCCAAGCGAGGCCACCCCTCCACTTT.

V usage is TRBV9 and J usage is TRBJ2-5; D is possibly TRBD2 (6 bases). Germline V gene sequence: CDR1 SGDLS, CDR2 YYNGEE. Trimming took 0 bases from V and 2 from J, leaving 14 bases between them. This CDR3 comprises 16 residues. In nucleotides, the CDR3 is TGTGCCAGCAGCGTAGGGATAGCGGAGATACAAGAGACCCAGTACTTC. Amino acid sequence: CASSVGIAEIQETQYF.

V gene TRBV5-1 combines with J gene TRBJ2-3, with D perhaps matching TRBD1 (6 bases). Per germline, CDR1 SGHRS and CDR2 YFSETQ. Trimming removed 3 bases from V and 6 bases from J, with 17 bases in between. This CDR3 comprises 15 residues. CDR3 loop: CASSSLGQSADTQYF. The DNA of the CDR3 is TGCGCCAGCAGCTCCCTGGGACAATCAGCCGATACGCAGTATTTT.

Worth noting for this clone: The identical CDR3 is also encoded by other nucleotide sequences in the sample. CDR3 nucleotide sequence: TGTGCCAGCAGCATCAGCGGGACCTCCTACAATGAGCAGTTCTTC. It translates to CASSISGTSYNEQFF. The rearrangement links TRBV9 to TRBJ2-1, with TRBD2 matching over 7 bases. There are 15 residues in the CDR3. The trim removed 4 bases at V and 0 bases at J, leaving 4 bases unmatched. Per the germline V gene, CDR1 is SGDLS and CDR2 is YYNGEE.

This clone was detected only once. Other DNA sequences in the sample encode the same CDR3. The chain carries TRBV7-9 and TRBJ1-1; tentatively, D is TRBD1 (5 bases). Germline V gene lookup returns CDR1 SEHNR and CDR2 FQNEAQ (reference sequence). Trimming took off 5 bases at V and 2 bases at J, with 9 bases between the two ends. This CDR3 has 13 amino acids. Here the CDR3 reads CASSLDSNTEAFF. CDR3 in DNA: TGTGCCAGCAGCCTCGACAGCAACACTGAAGCTTTCTTT. Using reference TRBV7-9 and TRBJ1-1 for the parts outside the CDR3, the full variable domain is DTGVSQNPRHKITKRGQNVTFRCDPISEHNRLYWYRQTLGQGPEFLTYFQNEAQLEKSRLLSDRFSAERPKGSFSTLEIQRTEQGDSAMYLCASSLDSNTEAFFGQGTRLTVV.

The V and J genes are TRBV5-4 and TRBJ2-6, with D possibly TRBD1 on 5 matching bases. V dropped 2 bases and J dropped 4 bases, with 10 bases sitting between them. Germline V gives CDR1 SGHNT, CDR2 YYREEE (reference sequence). The CDR3 sequence is 15 residues long. CDR3 loop: CASSLPGIGANVLTF. CDR3 bases: TGTGCCAGCAGCTTACCAGGGATAGGGGCCAACGTCCTGACTTTC. Using reference TRBV5-4 and TRBJ2-6 for the parts outside the CDR3, the full variable domain is ETGVTQSPTHLIKTRGQQVTLRCSSQSGHNTVSWYQQALGQGPQFIFQYYREEENGRGNFPPRFSGLQFPNYSSELNVNALELDDSALYLCASSLPGIGANVLTFGAGSRLTVL.

The chain is built from TRBV19 and TRBJ1-5; D uncertain. This CDR3 is 15 amino acids long. Trimming cost V 4 bases and J 6 bases, with 16 bases left between them. Germline lookup yields CDR1 LNHDA and CDR2 SQIVND (reference sequence). CDR3 sequence reads: CASSTIRDFGQPQHF. The CDR3 DNA follows: TGTGCCAGTAGTACAATAAGAGATTTCGGTCAGCCCCAGCATTTT.

The chain recombines TRBV28 with TRBJ1-6, with 7 bases fitting TRBD1. CDR1 and CDR2 from the germline V gene are MDHEN and SYDVKM. The CDR3 length is 17 residues. After removal of 4 bases from V and 7 bases from J, the junction contained 13 bases not matched to a gene. The CDR3 protein is CASSSPPTGRVNSPLHF. CDR3 DNA: TGTGCCAGCAGTTCACCTCCGACAGGGAGAGTCAATTCACCCCTCCACTTT.

The chain recombines TRBV2 with TRBJ2-3; 8 nucleotides agree with TRBD2. The CDR3 length is 14 residues. V shed 6 bases, J shed 1 base, and the junction held 3 bases outside the gene matches. Germline CDR1 SNHLY, CDR2 FYNNEI. This CDR3 is CASRETSGTDTQYF. CDR3 in DNA: TGTGCCAGCAGGGAGACTAGCGGCACAGATACGCAGTATTTT. The whole variable domain, remainder taken from reference TRBV2 and TRBJ2-3, is EPEVTQTPSHQVTQMGQEVILRCVPISNHLYFYWYRQILGQKVEFLVSFYNNEISEKSEIFDDQFSVERPDGSNFTLKIRSTKLEDSAMYFCASRETSGTDTQYFGPGTRLTVL.

V gene TRBV18 combines with J gene TRBJ1-3; no reliable D call. V dropped 3 bases and J dropped 3 bases, with 9 bases sitting between them. The CDR3 loop spans 14 amino acids. Germline V gives CDR1 KGHSH, CDR2 LQKENI. DNA for the CDR3: TGTGCCAGCTCACCCATACACAGTGGAAACACCATATATTTT. Protein sequence: CASSPIHSGNTIYF. Full variable domain (remainder filled in from reference TRBV18 and TRBJ1-3): NAGVMQNPRHLVRRRGQEARLRCSPMKGHSHVYWYRQLPEEGLKFMVYLQKENIIDESGMPKERFSAEFPKEGPSILRIQQVVRGDSAAYFCASSPIHSGNTIYFGEGSWLTVV.

This sequence joins TRBV15 and TRBJ1-1; 7 nucleotides agree with TRBD1. The junction had 6 bases not matched to a gene; V was cut back by 1 base and J by 4 bases. Germline CDR1 is LNHNV and CDR2 is YYDKDF (reference sequence). CDR3 size: 15 residues. As DNA, the CDR3 is TGTGCCACCAGCAGAGGGAGACAGGGAAGCACTGAAGCTTTCTTT. Its translation is CATSRGRQGSTEAFF. Full variable domain (remainder filled in from reference TRBV15 and TRBJ1-1): DAMVIQNPRYQVTQFGKPVTLSCSQTLNHNVMYWYQQKSSQAPKLLFHYYDKDFNNEADTPDNFQSRRPNTSFCFLDIRSPGLGDTAMYLCATSRGRQGSTEAFFGQGTRLTVV.

This clone has only one observation. The gene calls are TRBV10-1 and TRBJ1-1; possibly TRBD1 for D (5 bases). Between the trimmed V and J ends, which lost 3 bases and 6 bases, there was a span of 14 bases. The germline V gene has CDR1 WNHNN and CDR2 SYGVQD (reference sequence). The CDR3 is 14 amino acids. CDR3 loop: CASSETGRLAEAFF. The DNA for the CDR3 is TGCGCCAGCAGTGAAACAGGCCGTCTCGCTGAAGCTTTCTTT.

The rearrangement links TRBV6-5 to TRBJ2-7; TRBD2 matches at 7 bases. CDR1 MNHEY and CDR2 SVGAGI come from the germline V gene. The CDR3 has 14 residues. The J segment lost 3 bases and the V segment lost 4 bases, leaving 6 bases of the junction unmatched. The CDR3 protein is CASSSAAGVYEQYF. DNA of the CDR3: TGTGCCAGCAGTTCCGCGGCGGGAGTCTACGAGCAGTACTTC.

The chain recombines TRBV19 with TRBJ1-1; 7 bases line up with TRBD1. Germline V gives CDR1 LNHDA, CDR2 SQIVND (reference sequence). V gave up 5 bases and J gave up 4 bases; unmatched junction bases: 10. The CDR3 loop spans 15 amino acids. The CDR3 loop is CASSPTDRDGTEAFF. CDR3 nucleotides: TGTGCCAGTAGTCCGACCGACAGGGATGGCACTGAAGCTTTCTTT.